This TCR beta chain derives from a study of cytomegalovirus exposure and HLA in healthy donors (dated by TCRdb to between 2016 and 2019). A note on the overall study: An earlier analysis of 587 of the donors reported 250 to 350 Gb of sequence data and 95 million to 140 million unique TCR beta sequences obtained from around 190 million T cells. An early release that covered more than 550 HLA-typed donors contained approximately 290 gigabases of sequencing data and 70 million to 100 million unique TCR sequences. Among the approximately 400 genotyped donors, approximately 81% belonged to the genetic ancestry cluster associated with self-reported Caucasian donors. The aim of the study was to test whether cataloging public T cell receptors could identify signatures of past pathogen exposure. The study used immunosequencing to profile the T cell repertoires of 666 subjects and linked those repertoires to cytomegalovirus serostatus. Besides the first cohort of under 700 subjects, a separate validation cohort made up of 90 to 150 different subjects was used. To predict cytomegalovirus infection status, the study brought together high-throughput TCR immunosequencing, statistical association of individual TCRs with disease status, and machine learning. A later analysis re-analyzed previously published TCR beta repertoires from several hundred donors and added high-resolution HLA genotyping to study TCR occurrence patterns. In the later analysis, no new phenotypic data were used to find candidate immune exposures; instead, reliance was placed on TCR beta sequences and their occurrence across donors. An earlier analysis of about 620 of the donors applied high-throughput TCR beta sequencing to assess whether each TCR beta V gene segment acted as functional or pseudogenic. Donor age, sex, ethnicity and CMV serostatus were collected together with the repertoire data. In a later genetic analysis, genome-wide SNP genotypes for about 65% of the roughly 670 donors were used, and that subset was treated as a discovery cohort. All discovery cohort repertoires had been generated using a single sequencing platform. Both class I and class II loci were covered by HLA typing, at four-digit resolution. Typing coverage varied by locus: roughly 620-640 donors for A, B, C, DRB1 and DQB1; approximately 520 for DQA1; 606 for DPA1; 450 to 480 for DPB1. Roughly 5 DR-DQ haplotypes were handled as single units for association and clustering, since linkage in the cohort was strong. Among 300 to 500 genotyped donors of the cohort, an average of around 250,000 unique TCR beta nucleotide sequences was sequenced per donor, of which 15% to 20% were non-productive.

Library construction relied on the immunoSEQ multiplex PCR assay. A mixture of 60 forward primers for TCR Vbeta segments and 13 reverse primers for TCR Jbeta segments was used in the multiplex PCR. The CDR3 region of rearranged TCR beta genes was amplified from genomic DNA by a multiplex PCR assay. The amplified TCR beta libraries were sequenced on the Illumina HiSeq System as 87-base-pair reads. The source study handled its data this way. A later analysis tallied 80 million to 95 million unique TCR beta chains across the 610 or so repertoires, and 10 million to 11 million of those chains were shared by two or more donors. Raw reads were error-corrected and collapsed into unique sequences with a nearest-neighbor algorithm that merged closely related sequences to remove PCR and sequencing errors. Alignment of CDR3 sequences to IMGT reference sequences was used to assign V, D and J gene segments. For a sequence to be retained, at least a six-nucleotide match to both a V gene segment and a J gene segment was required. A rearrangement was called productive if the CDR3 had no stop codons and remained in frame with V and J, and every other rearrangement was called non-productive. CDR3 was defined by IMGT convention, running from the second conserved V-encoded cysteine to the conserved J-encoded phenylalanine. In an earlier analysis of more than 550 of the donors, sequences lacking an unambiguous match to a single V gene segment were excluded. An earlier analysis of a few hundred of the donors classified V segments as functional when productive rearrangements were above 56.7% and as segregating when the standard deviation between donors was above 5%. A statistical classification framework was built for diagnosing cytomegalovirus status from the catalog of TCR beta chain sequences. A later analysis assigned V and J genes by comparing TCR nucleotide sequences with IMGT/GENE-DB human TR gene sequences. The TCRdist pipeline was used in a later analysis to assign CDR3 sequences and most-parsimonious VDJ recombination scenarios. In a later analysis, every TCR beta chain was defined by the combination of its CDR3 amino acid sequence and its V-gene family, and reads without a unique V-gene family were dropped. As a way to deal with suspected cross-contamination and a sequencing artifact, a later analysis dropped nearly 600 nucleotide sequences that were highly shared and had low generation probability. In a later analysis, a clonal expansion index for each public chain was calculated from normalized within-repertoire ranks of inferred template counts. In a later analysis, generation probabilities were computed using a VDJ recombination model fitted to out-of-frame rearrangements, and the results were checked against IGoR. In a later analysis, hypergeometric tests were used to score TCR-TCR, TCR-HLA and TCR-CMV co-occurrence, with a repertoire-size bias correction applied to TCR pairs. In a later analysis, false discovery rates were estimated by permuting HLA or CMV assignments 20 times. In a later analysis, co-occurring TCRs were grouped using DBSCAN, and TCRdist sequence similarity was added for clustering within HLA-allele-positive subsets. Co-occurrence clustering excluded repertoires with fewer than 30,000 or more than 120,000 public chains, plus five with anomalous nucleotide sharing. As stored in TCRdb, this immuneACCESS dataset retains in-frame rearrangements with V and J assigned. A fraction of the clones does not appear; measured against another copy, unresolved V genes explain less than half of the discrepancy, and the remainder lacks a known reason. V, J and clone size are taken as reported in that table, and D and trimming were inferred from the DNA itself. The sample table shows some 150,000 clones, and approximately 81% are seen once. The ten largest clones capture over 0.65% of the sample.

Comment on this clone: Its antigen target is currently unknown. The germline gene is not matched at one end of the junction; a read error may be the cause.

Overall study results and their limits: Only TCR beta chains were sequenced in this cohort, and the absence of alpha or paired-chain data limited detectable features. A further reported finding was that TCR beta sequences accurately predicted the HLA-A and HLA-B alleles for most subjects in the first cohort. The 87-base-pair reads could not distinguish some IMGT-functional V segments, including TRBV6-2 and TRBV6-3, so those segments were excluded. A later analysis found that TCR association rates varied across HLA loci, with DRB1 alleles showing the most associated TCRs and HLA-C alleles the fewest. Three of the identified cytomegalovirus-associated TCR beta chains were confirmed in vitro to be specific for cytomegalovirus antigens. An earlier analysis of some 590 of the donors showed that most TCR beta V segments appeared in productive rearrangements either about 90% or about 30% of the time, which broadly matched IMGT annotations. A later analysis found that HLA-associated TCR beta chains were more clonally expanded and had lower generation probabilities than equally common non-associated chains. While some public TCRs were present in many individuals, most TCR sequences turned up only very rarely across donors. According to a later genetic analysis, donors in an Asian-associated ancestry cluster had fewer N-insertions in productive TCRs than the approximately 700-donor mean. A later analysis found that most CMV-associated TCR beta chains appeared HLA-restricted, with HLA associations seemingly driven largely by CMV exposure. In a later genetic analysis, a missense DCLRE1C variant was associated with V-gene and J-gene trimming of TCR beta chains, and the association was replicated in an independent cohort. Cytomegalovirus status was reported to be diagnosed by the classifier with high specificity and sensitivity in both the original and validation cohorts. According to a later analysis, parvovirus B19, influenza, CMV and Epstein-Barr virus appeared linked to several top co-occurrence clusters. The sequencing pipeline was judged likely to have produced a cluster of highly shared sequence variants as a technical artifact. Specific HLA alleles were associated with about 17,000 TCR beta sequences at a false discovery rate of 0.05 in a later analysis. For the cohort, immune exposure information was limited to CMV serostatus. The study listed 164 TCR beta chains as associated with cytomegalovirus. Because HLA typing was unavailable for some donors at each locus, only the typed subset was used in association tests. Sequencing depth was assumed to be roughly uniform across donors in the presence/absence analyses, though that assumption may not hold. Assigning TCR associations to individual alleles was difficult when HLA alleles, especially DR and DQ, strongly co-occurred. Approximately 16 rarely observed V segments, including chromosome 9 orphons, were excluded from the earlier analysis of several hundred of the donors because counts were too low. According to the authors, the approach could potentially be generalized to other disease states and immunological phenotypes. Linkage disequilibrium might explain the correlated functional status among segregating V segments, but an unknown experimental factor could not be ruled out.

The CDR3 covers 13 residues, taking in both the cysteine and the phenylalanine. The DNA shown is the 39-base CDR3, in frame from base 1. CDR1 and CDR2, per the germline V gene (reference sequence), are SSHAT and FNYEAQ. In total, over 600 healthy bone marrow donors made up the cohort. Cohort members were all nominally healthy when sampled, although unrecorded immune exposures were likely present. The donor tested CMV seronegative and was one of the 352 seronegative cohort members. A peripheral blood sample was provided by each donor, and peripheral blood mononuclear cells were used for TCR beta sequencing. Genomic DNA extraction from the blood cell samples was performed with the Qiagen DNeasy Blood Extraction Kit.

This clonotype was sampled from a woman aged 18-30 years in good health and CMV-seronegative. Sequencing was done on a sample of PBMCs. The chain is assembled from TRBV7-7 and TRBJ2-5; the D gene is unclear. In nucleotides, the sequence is TGTGCTAGCAGCCCCATTGAGCAAGAGACCCAGTACTTC. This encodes CASSPIEQETQYF. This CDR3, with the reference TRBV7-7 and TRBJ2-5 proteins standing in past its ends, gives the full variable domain GAGVSQSPRYKVTKRGQDVTLRCDPISSHATLYWYQQALGQGPEFLTYFNYEAQPDKSGLPSDRFSAERPEGSISTLTIQRTEQRDSAMYRCASSPIEQETQYFGPGTRLLVL.